This T cell receptor (beta chain) was documented in a study of cytomegalovirus exposure and HLA in healthy donors. Study as a whole: The early release's HLA-typed donors yielded tens of millions of unique TCRs. Overall study findings and caveats: Reportedly, HLA-A and HLA-B alleles of most subjects were accurately predicted from TCR beta. Some V segments, TRBV6-2 and TRBV6-3 among them, were indistinguishable and were therefore excluded.

Germline CDR1 LGHNA, CDR2 YNFKEQ. The CDR3 contains 16 residues. Trimming removed 4 bases from V and 8 bases from J; junction bases left unmatched: 13. A multiplex PCR was run with 60 Vbeta primers and 13 Jbeta primers. TCRdb's table, derived via immunoSEQ multiplex PCR, lists solely in-frame clones and lacks some. The data hold 130,000 to 150,000 clones, with around 9.6% observed a single time. This clone has a handful of counts. No antigen is known for it. The chain recombines TRBV4-2 with TRBJ1-2; 10 bases match TRBD1. Sequenced input: PBMCs. This TCR was sampled from a male donor in good health and CMV-seronegative. This CDR3 is CASSLEGGQGGGGYTF. CDR3 sequence (DNA): TGTGCCAGCAGCCTAGAGGGTGGACAGGGGGGCGGCGGCTACACCTTC.